The 15 T cell receptor beta chains in this list originate from one sample, sequenced in a study of shared clonotypes between healthy human individuals. TCRdb's copy holds only in-frame clones and misses some; the assay was immunoSEQ multiplex PCR. Of about 2 million clones listed, over 85% are singletons. Specimen: naive CD4+ T cells sorted from blood. Regarding subset: CD45RA+ positively selected. These receptors were collected from a man between 18 and 29 years old in good health.

The count of this clone is one. This rearrangement joins TRBV28 to TRBJ1-4; 9 nucleotides match TRBD1. This CDR3 region has 16 residues. Germline values: CDR1 MDHEN, CDR2 SYDVKM. Unmatched junction bases numbered 8, after V lost 6 bases and J lost 3 bases. CDR3 protein: CASRAQGAKANEKLFF. The CDR3 DNA sequence: TGTGCCAGCAGGGCACAGGGGGCGAAGGCTAATGAAAAACTGTTTTTT.

The V and J genes are TRBV5-1 and TRBJ2-3, with 8 nucleotides matching TRBD1. The CDR3 extends over 14 amino acids. Trimming removed 6 bases from V and 6 bases from J; junction bases left unmatched: 9. The V gene's germline CDR1 is SGHRS and CDR2 YFSETQ. The CDR3 DNA reads TGCGCCAGCACCCGACAGGGGACGATGGATACGCAGTATTTT. Amino acids: CASTRQGTMDTQYF.

The chain is built from TRBV28 and TRBJ2-7, with TRBD1 identical over 10 bases. The germline V gene has CDR1 MDHEN and CDR2 SYDVKM. The V segment lost 3 bases and the J segment 5 bases; nucleotides outside the gene matches: 7. The CDR3 extends over 15 amino acids. CDR3 sequence (DNA): TGTGCCAGCAGTTTCCGGGACAGGGGTCCCAACGAGCAGTACTTC. Protein: CASSFRDRGPNEQYF. The full variable domain, rest sourced from reference TRBV28 and TRBJ2-7, is DVKVTQSSRYLVKRTGEKVFLECVQDMDHENMFWYRQDPGLGLRLIYFSYDVKMKEKGDIPEGYSVSREKKERFSLILESASTNQTSMYLCASSFRDRGPNEQYFGPGTRLTVT.

About this clone itself: Sequence at one end of the junction differs from germline and may be a read error. The V gene is TRBV7-7, the J gene TRBJ2-1; 14 bases map to TRBD2. The CDR3 is 16 amino acids. Germline values: CDR1 SSHAT, CDR2 FNYEAQ (reference sequence). Here the CDR3 reads CASSPGLAGAYNEQFF. CDR3 nucleotide sequence: TGTGCTAGCAGCCCGGGACTAGCGGGAGCGTACAATGAGCAGTTCTTC.

The V call is TRBV9, the J call TRBJ2-3, with 8 bases fitting TRBD1. The CDR3 is 16 amino acids. J gave up 1 base and V 2 bases, and 6 bases lay outside the gene matches. Germline V gene lookup returns CDR1 SGDLS and CDR2 YYNGEE. CDR3 protein: CASSVGQGEGTDTQYF. The CDR3 DNA follows: TGTGCCAGCAGCGTCGGACAGGGAGAGGGCACAGATACGCAGTATTTT. Looking up the rest from reference TRBV9 and TRBJ2-3 gives the full variable domain: DSGVTQTPKHLITATGQRVTLRCSPRSGDLSVYWYQQSLDQGLQFLIQYYNGEERAKGNILERFSAQQFPDLHSELNLSSLELGDSALYFCASSVGQGEGTDTQYFGPGTRLTVL.

The chain is built from TRBV2 and TRBJ2-7; TRBD2 matches 11 bases. Looked up from germline, CDR1 is SNHLY and CDR2 is FYNNEI. The CDR3 spans 16 residues. After removal of 6 bases from V and 4 bases from J, the junction contained 11 bases not matched to a gene. This CDR3 is CASSRLLAGDGYEQYF. In DNA form, the CDR3 reads TGTGCCAGCAGCCGGCTACTAGCGGGAGATGGTTACGAGCAGTACTTC.

This clone has just one count. The chain uses TRBV5-1 and TRBJ1-2; D is perhaps TRBD1 (5 bases). Germline assignment: CDR1 SGHRS and CDR2 YFSETQ. This CDR3 region has 13 residues. Trimming pared 0 bases from V and 12 bases from J, leaving 15 bases between. CDR3 coding DNA: TGCGCCAGCAGCTTGGAAGGCGGGACGGGAAACACCTTC. It specifies CASSLEGGTGNTF.

The genes are TRBV9 and TRBJ2-3; possible D gene TRBD2, 5 bases. CDR3 length: 14 amino acids. The V gene lost 4 bases and the J gene lost 0 bases, with 9 bases spanning the gap. Germline values: CDR1 SGDLS, CDR2 YYNGEE. CDR3 in amino acids: CASSIEGSTDTQYF. CDR3 DNA: TGTGCCAGCAGCATCGAGGGTAGCACAGATACGCAGTATTTT.

V is TRBV28 and J is TRBJ2-3, with D possibly being TRBD2 (5 bases). Germline V CDR1 and CDR2: MDHEN, SYDVKM. V lost 3 bases and J 2 bases, leaving 15 bases between the germline ends. The CDR3 runs to 16 residues. CDR3 sequence reads: CASSFPSGRVTDTQYF. The CDR3, as DNA: TGTGCCAGCAGTTTTCCTTCGGGGAGAGTCACAGATACGCAGTATTTT.

This clone was picked up one time. The CDR3 nucleotides are TGTGCCAGCAGCCGACGACTAGAAGGGGCAGATACGCAGTATTTT. Translating gives CASSRRLEGADTQYF. The chain couples TRBV5-4 to TRBJ2-3, with a weak D call TRBD2 (6 bases). V was shortened by 4 bases and J by 4 bases, with 16 bases between the two germline ends. Germline assignment: CDR1 SGHNT and CDR2 YYREEE (reference sequence). This CDR3 spans 15 amino acids.

This clone was seen just once. This chain links TRBV6-1 with TRBJ2-5; D gene unclear. The V end was cut by 2 bases, the J end by 5 bases, with 12 bases between. The CDR3 is made up of 14 amino acids. Germline lookup yields CDR1 MNHNS and CDR2 SASEGT. This CDR3 reads CASSEHRAYETQYF. CDR3 DNA sequence: TGTGCCAGCAGTGAACATAGGGCGTACGAGACCCAGTACTTC.

The rearrangement joins TRBV15 to TRBJ2-7, with TRBD2 as a possible D gene (5 bases). With 5 bases removed from V and 5 bases from J, the gap between germline ends came to 10 bases. Germline V gives CDR1 LNHNV, CDR2 YYDKDF (reference sequence). The CDR3 totals 12 residues. CDR3 protein: CATSRGQNEQYF. For the CDR3, the DNA is TGTGCCACCAGCCGAGGGCAGAACGAGCAGTACTTC.

The gene calls are TRBV5-6 and TRBJ2-5; 7 bases match TRBD1. CDR1 and CDR2 from the germline V gene are SGHDT and YYEEEE. The CDR3 is made up of 15 amino acids. J was trimmed by 4 bases and V by 1 base; bases with no gene match: 7. The CDR3 nucleotides are TGTGCCAGCAGCTTGCATTCAGGGGGTGGAGAGACCCAGTACTTC. Translating gives CASSLHSGGGETQYF.

In DNA form, the CDR3 reads TGTGCCAGCAGCTTAGGAGAGTGGACAGGGCGTGGGTATTTT. Encoded protein: CASSLGEWTGRGYF. V is TRBV7-9 and J is TRBJ2-3; 8 bases are a match to TRBD1. CDR1 SEHNR and CDR2 FQNEAQ come from the germline V gene (reference sequence). This CDR3 contains 14 residues. J was trimmed by 14 bases and V by 1 base; bases with no gene match: 11.

V is TRBV6-1 and J is TRBJ1-4; D remains unclear. CDR3 size: 14 residues. Germline V CDR1 and CDR2: MNHNS, SASEGT. Trimming took off 2 bases at V and 7 bases at J, with 11 bases between the two ends. CDR3 region: CASSERVGFEKLFF. For the CDR3, the DNA is TGTGCCAGCAGTGAAAGGGTAGGGTTTGAAAAACTGTTTTTT.